This TCR beta chain was documented in a study of OX40 agonist ivuxolimab in advanced cancers. The CDR3 totals 14 residues. V was trimmed by 4 bases and J by 10 bases, leaving 15 bases between them. From germline, CDR1 is SGDLS and CDR2 YYNGEE. The data were produced by immunoSEQ multiplex PCR, yet TCRdb's version contains in-frame clones alone and is incomplete. The sample holds 50,000 to 65,000 clones, 88% seen once. This chain connects TRBV9 to TRBJ1-6; D remains unclear. Specimen: CD4+ or CD8+ T cells sorted from blood, collected in a trial of the OX40 agonist ivuxolimab. The TCR sequence derives from an adult with an advanced solid tumor such as melanoma, head and neck, liver or kidney cancer. The CDR3 reads CASSPPGFLSPLHF. The CDR3 DNA is TGTGCCAGCAGCCCCCCCGGCTTTTTGTCACCCCTCCACTTT.